The 31 T cell receptor beta chains listed next were all sequenced from one sample in a study of T cell repertoires in cytomegalovirus infection. Their antigens are not known. One entry per CDR3 protein, called by TCRdb with MiXCR from the reads. The repertoire holds roughly 920,000 distinct CDR3 sequences, with more than 25% as singletons. The sequences come from cultured CD8+ T cells from PBMCs, collected from culture after CMV antigen stimulation. The receptors come from a human donor in good health (CMV status not recorded). Some clones in this sample may be carry-over from other donors' samples.

The chain couples TRBV7-9 to TRBJ2-7, with TRBD2 as a possible D gene (5 bases). Trimming shortened V by 2 bases and J by 0 bases, and 11 bases separated the two germline ends. The CDR3 sequence is 15 residues long. Germline assignment: CDR1 SEHNR and CDR2 FQNEAQ (reference sequence). The CDR3 nucleotides are TGTGCCAGCAGCTTAAGCGGCCGAAACTCCTACGAGCAGTACGTC. It encodes CASSLSGRNSYEQYV.

This clonotype was detected only a few times. The chain combines TRBV6-2 or TRBV6-3 with TRBJ1-1; perhaps TRBD1 as D (5 bases). In germline, CDR1 is MNHEY, CDR2 SVGEGT. This CDR3 has 14 residues. Trimming pared 7 bases from V and 3 bases from J, leaving 15 bases between. CDR3 in amino acids: CASTSGGDYTEAFF. The CDR3 nucleotides are TGTGCCAGCACCTCAGGAGGGGATTACACTGAAGCTTTCTTT.

About this clonotype: A read error may explain this, as a much larger clone is one base away. The chain has TRBV7-8 and TRBJ2-3, with no clear D. CDR3 length: 13 amino acids. The V gene lost 7 bases and the J gene lost 4 bases, with 12 bases spanning the gap. CDR1 and CDR2 (germline): SGHVS, FQNEAQ. CDR3 loop: CASIGLYADTQYF. The CDR3 DNA follows: TGTGCCAGCATCGGTTTATACGCAGATACGCAGTATTTT.

The J gene is TRBJ1-2, the V gene TRBV10-3; TRBD1 matches at 7 bases. The germline V gene encodes CDR1 ENHRY and CDR2 SYGVKD. CDR3 size: 14 residues. The V segment lost 3 bases and the J segment 4 bases; nucleotides outside the gene matches: 5. CDR3 in DNA: TGTGCCATCAGTGAAGGGGGCCATGCCTATGGCTACACCTTC. This translates into CAISEGGHAYGYTF.

This clonotype was detected only a few times. The chain links TRBV11-2 to TRBJ2-2; 10 nucleotides agree with TRBD1. Germline V gene lookup returns CDR1 SGHAT and CDR2 FQNNGV. The CDR3 totals 18 residues. J lost 4 bases, V lost 5 bases, and 13 bases had no gene match. This CDR3 reads CASSRWDRGPSLTGELFF. The CDR3, as DNA: TGTGCCAGCAGCCGTTGGGACAGGGGACCAAGTCTCACCGGGGAGCTGTTTTTT.

This clonotype was observed a single time. This sequence may be a read error, since a much larger clone differs from it by one base. V is TRBV27 and J is TRBJ1-1; D possibly corresponds to TRBD1 (5 bases). CDR3 length: 16 residues. Germline V gives CDR1 MNHEY, CDR2 SMNVEV (reference sequence). The CDR3 nucleotides are TGTGTCAGCAGTCCCAATCCGGGGCCCCCGGGCACTGAAGCTTTCTTT. Translated: CVSSPNPGPPGTEAFF.

V is TRBV7-9 and J is TRBJ2-3; 13 bases fit TRBD2. This CDR3 contains 17 residues. V lost 6 bases and J lost 3; bases outside the gene matches: 9. Germline-derived CDR1 and CDR2 are SEHNR and FQNEAQ (reference sequence). The CDR3 protein is CASSHGTSGILTDTQYF. CDR3 nucleotides: TGTGCCAGCAGTCATGGGACTAGCGGGATTCTTACAGATACGCAGTATTTT.

The rearrangement joins TRBV7-9 to TRBJ2-7; D is perhaps TRBD2 (5 bases). V was pared by 4 bases and J by 1 base, with 14 bases between. The germline CDR1 and CDR2 sequences are SEHNR and FQNEAQ (reference sequence). The CDR3 runs to 15 residues. The CDR3 DNA reads TGTGCCAGCAGCTCAACAGCTCGGAGGTCCTACGAGCAGTACGTC. It encodes CASSSTARRSYEQYV.

The chain joins TRBV27 to TRBJ1-5; no definite D call. The germline V and J ends were trimmed by 5 bases and 11 bases, with 13 bases remaining between them. The CDR3 loop spans 12 amino acids. Germline V lookup: CDR1 MNHEY, CDR2 SMNVEV (reference sequence). For the CDR3, the DNA is TGTGCCAGCAGTCCCCCTTTGGGCGCCCAGCATTTT. Protein sequence: CASSPPLGAQHF.

The chain recombines TRBV7-9 with TRBJ2-7, with a weak D call TRBD2 (6 bases). Germline CDR1 is SEHNR and CDR2 is FQNEAQ (reference sequence). V was clipped by 1 base and J by 4 bases, with 11 bases between them. The CDR3 covers 14 residues. The CDR3 DNA reads as TGTGCCAGCAGCTTAGTGGACGGACTATACGAGCAGTACTTC. Protein product: CASSLVDGLYEQYF.

This clonotype showed up just once. The rearrangement uses TRBV9 and TRBJ2-1, with a weak D call TRBD1 (6 bases). Germline CDR1 SGDLS, CDR2 YYNGEE. The V and J ends lost 2 bases and 8 bases respectively, with 11 bases between them. The CDR3 sequence is 13 residues long. DNA for the CDR3: TGTGCCAGCAGCGTCGGGACAACTGATGAGCAGTTCTTC. It is translated as CASSVGTTDEQFF.

About this clonotype itself: A much larger clone is a single base away; this may be a read error. This CDR3 reads CASSLVLLRDGGGEKLFF. The CDR3, as DNA: TGTGCCAGCAGCTTAGTGTTACTCCGGGACGGAGGTGGTGAAAAACTGTTTTTT. The V call is TRBV7-6, the J call TRBJ1-4; tentative D call: TRBD1 (5 bases). The CDR3 is 18 amino acids. Germline-derived CDR1 and CDR2 are SGHVS and FNYEAQ. The V and J ends lost 1 base and 7 bases respectively, with 22 bases between them.

This clonotype was seen repeatedly, ten times or more. This chain uses TRBV20-1 with TRBJ2-1; 9 positions match TRBD1. The CDR3 runs to 16 residues. Germline loops: CDR1 DFQATT, CDR2 SNEGSKA (reference sequence). The V gene end was trimmed by 0 bases and the J gene end by 3 bases; junction bases not matched to a gene: 6. The CDR3 region is CSAREPGQGRYNEQFF. In DNA form, the CDR3 reads TGCAGTGCTAGAGAACCGGGACAGGGCCGCTACAATGAGCAGTTCTTC.

This clonotype was seen repeatedly, ten times or more. The chain employs TRBV12-3 or TRBV12-4 and TRBJ1-2, with D unresolved. The V gene lost 7 bases and the J gene lost 6 bases, with 21 bases spanning the gap. The CDR3 extends over 15 amino acids. CDR3 nucleotide sequence: TGTGCCAGCACCTCCAGCGGGTTCCACTCAGATGGCTACACCTTC. It encodes CASTSSGFHSDGYTF.

This CDR3 is CASSLSMWGTEAFF. DNA of the CDR3: TGTGCCAGCAGTTTATCCATGTGGGGCACTGAAGCTTTCTTT. This sequence joins TRBV27 and TRBJ1-1; D ambiguous. The germline V gene has CDR1 MNHEY and CDR2 SMNVEV (reference sequence). V was cut by 0 bases and J by 4 bases, with 9 bases left in between. The length of the CDR3 is 14 residues.

The CDR3 DNA follows: TGTGCCAGCAGCTTAGGGGTCATCGGGGGCGCCGGCACAGATACGCAGTATTTT. Its translation is CASSLGVIGGAGTDTQYF. The chain uses TRBV7-9 and TRBJ2-3; either TRBD1 or TRBD2 may supply D (6 bases each). This CDR3 is built from 18 residues. Per germline, CDR1 SEHNR and CDR2 FQNEAQ (reference sequence). V lost 1 base, J lost 1 base, and 18 bases lay in between.

This clonotype was counted only a few times. In DNA, the CDR3 is TGTGCCATCAGTGAGTGGAAGGGGGCGGACTATGGCTACACCTTC. It yields the protein CAISEWKGADYGYTF. The chain couples TRBV10-3 to TRBJ1-2, with TRBD1 matching 7 bases. The CDR3 runs 15 residues. With 1 base clipped from V and 3 bases from J, the junction kept 5 bases outside the gene matches. The germline CDR1 and CDR2 sequences are ENHRY and SYGVKD.

This clonotype was counted a few times. V and J are TRBV11-1 and TRBJ2-1; D possibly corresponds to TRBD1 (6 bases). V lost 0 bases, J lost 2 bases, and 11 bases lay in between. CDR1 is SGHAT and CDR2 is FQDESV in the germline V gene (reference sequence). The CDR3 runs to 16 residues. The DNA of the CDR3 is TGTGCCAGCAGCTTAGCATATGGGGGCCCCTACAATGAGCAGTTCTTC. Translating gives CASSLAYGGPYNEQFF.

This clonotype was counted a few times. The chain joins TRBV6-5 to TRBJ2-1, with D perhaps TRBD2 (6 bases). The germline V gene encodes CDR1 MNHEY and CDR2 SVGAGI. The CDR3 loop spans 14 amino acids. V lost 5 bases, J lost 4 bases, and 12 bases lay in between. CDR3 residues: CASSTLARYNEQFF. DNA for the CDR3: TGTGCCAGCAGTACACTAGCAAGGTACAATGAGCAGTTCTTC.

Only a few counts were recorded for this clonotype. V is TRBV7-6 and J is TRBJ1-6, with D unclear. The CDR3 covers 17 residues. Germline V gene sequence: CDR1 SGHVS, CDR2 FNYEAQ. Trimming left V 2 bases short and J 5 bases short, with 16 bases between. Here the CDR3 DNA reads TGTGCCAGCAGCTTAAATGTCCAGTTTCTAAATAATTCACCCCTCCACTTT. Its protein product is CASSLNVQFLNNSPLHF.

The CDR3, as DNA: TGTGCCAGCAGGTCCCCCAGGTCCTACAATGAGCAGTTCTTC. Protein product: CASRSPRSYNEQFF. This chain connects TRBV6-2 or TRBV6-3 to TRBJ2-1, with no clear D. The CDR3 is made up of 14 amino acids. Trimming removed 6 bases at V and 1 base at J, with 10 bases between. The germline V gene encodes CDR1 MNHEY and CDR2 SVGEGT.

This clonotype was observed a few times. The rearrangement uses TRBV4-1 and TRBJ2-7, with 11 positions matching TRBD1. Trimming at V came to 0 bases and at J to 2 bases, leaving 6 bases not matched to a gene. Germline assignment: CDR1 MGHRA and CDR2 YSYEKL. This CDR3 comprises 17 residues. CDR3 nucleotides: TGCGCCAGCAGCCAAGAAGCCCCGGGACAGGGGGCCTACGAGCAGTACTTC. This codes for CASSQEAPGQGAYEQYF.

Concerning this clonotype itself: A much larger clone lies one base from this, so it may be a read error. The chain has TRBV7-9 and TRBJ2-1, with D uncertain. This CDR3 is built from 15 residues. CDR1 and CDR2 (germline): SEHNR, FQNEAQ (reference sequence). The CDR3 bases are TGTACCAGCAGCTCCGCCCCCCCTTTTTACAATGAGCAGTTCTTC. This codes for CTSSSAPPFYNEQFF.

This clonotype has more than one count but fewer than ten. The chain couples TRBV5-1 to TRBJ2-3; unclear D gene. The germline V and J ends were trimmed by 4 bases and 6 bases, with 12 bases remaining between them. Germline assignment: CDR1 SGHRS and CDR2 YFSETQ. This CDR3 is built from 13 residues. For the CDR3, the DNA is TGCGCCAGCAGCCACTCCACATTGGATACGCAGTATTTT. This codes for CASSHSTLDTQYF.

The chain has TRBV7-9 and TRBJ1-2; TRBD1 might be the D (5 bases). This CDR3 region has 14 residues. With 7 bases removed from V and 8 bases from J, the gap between germline ends came to 20 bases. Per germline, CDR1 SEHNR and CDR2 FQNEAQ (reference sequence). This chain's CDR3 is CASIFDDSERGYTF. The CDR3 DNA is TGTGCCAGCATTTTTGATGACAGCGAACGGGGCTACACCTTC. The entire variable domain, with the rest obtained from reference TRBV7-9 and TRBJ1-2, is as follows: DTGVSQNPRHKITKRGQNVTFRCDPISEHNRLYWYRQTLGQGPEFLTYFQNEAQLEKSRLLSDRFSAERPKGSFSTLEIQRTEQGDSAMYLCASIFDDSERGYTFGSGTRLTVV.

This chain joins TRBV24-1 and TRBJ1-5; TRBD1 might be the D (6 bases). This CDR3 contains 14 residues. The germline V gene encodes CDR1 KGHDR and CDR2 SFDVKD. V lost 3 bases, J lost 4 bases, and 9 bases lay in between. DNA of the CDR3: TGTGCCACCAGTGATGGACAGTCAAATCAGCCCCAGCATTTT. Protein product: CATSDGQSNQPQHF.

The V gene is TRBV2, the J gene TRBJ1-1; unclear D gene. The V end lost 7 bases, the J end lost 0 bases, and 15 bases lay between the germline ends. Germline V CDR1 and CDR2: SNHLY, FYNNEI. CDR3 length equals 15 residues. DNA for the CDR3: TGTGCCAGCACCCCAACGCGGGGATTGAACACTGAAGCTTTCTTT. This gives the protein CASTPTRGLNTEAFF.

This clonotype occurred many times. The CDR3 nucleotides are TGTGCCAGCAGCTTATCGCAAATTTATGGCTACACCTTC. This encodes CASSLSQIYGYTF. V and J are TRBV7-2 and TRBJ1-2, with D hard to call. The ends were cut back, 2 bases at V and 5 bases at J, with 9 bases in the middle. This CDR3 spans 13 amino acids. The germline gives CDR1 SGHTA, CDR2 FQGNSA.

The chain is built from TRBV27 and TRBJ2-2, with 14 bases that match TRBD2. V gave up 6 bases and J gave up 1 base; unmatched junction bases: 10. The CDR3 has 19 amino acids. Germline values: CDR1 MNHEY, CDR2 SMNVEV (reference sequence). The CDR3 loop reads CASSRRGTSGGGNTGELFF. As DNA, the CDR3 is TGTGCCAGCAGCCGGAGAGGGACTAGCGGGGGTGGGAACACCGGGGAGCTGTTTTTT.

CDR3 loop: CAALSWDRAPGANVLTF. DNA for the CDR3: TGTGCCGCCCTCTCTTGGGACAGAGCGCCTGGGGCCAACGTCCTGACTTTC. The V gene is TRBV10-3, the J gene TRBJ2-6; TRBD1 matches at 7 bases. V gave up 11 bases and J gave up 2 bases; unmatched junction bases: 15. The germline CDR1 and CDR2 sequences are ENHRY and SYGVKD. This CDR3 is 17 amino acids long.

The rearrangement joins TRBV28 to TRBJ2-3, with 15 bases fitting TRBD2. The CDR3 has 17 residues. Trimming removed 4 bases from V and 1 base from J; junction bases left unmatched: 3. Looked up from germline, CDR1 is MDHEN and CDR2 is SYDVKM. The CDR3 reads CASSWTSGGVGTDTQYF. The DNA for the CDR3 is TGTGCCAGCAGTTGGACTAGCGGGGGGGTGGGCACAGATACGCAGTATTTT.